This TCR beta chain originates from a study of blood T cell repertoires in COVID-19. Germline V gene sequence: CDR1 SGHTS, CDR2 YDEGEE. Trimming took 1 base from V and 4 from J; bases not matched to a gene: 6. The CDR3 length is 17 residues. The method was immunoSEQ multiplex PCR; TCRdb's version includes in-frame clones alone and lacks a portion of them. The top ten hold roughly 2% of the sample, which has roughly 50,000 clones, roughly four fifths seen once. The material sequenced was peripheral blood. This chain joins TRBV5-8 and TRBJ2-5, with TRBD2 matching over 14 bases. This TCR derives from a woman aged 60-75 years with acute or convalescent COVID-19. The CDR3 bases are TGTGCCAGCAGCTTGAGGATTGGACTAGCGGGAGGAGAGACCCAGTACTTC. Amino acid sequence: CASSLRIGLAGGETQYF.